This T cell receptor beta chain stems from a study of T cells in Graves' hyperthyroidism and ophthalmopathy. It was RNA transcripts that yielded the amplified TCR beta CDR3 regions. HTBI primers were the set used in a first-round RT-PCR of the TCR CDR3. TCRdb re-called the multiplex PCR reads through MiXCR, storing one row per CDR3 protein. The sample lists under 250,000 distinct CDR3 sequences, approximately 24% occurring once. This clonotype was seen repeatedly, ten times or more. No antigen is known for it. Findings and caveats of the study: Most clonotypes that expanded in the thyroid above 0.001 also showed up in blood.

V was clipped by 0 bases and J by 5 bases, with 8 bases between them. The V gene's germline CDR1 is SGDLS and CDR2 YYNGEE. The CDR3 is 13 residues long. Uncontrolled infection, other autoimmune disease, pregnancy and lactation each barred patients from inclusion. Orbital computed tomography, thyroid ultrasound, serum thyroxine and TRAb, and clinical symptoms together informed the diagnoses. Sequencing was performed on blood. This TCR came from a woman between 35 and 50 years old with Graves' ophthalmopathy. This chain links TRBV9 with TRBJ1-2; D is ambiguous. The CDR3 region has the DNA TGTGCCAGCAGCGTAGAGCCGGCTTATGGCTACACCTTC. This encodes CASSVEPAYGYTF.